Each of the 5 T cell receptor beta chains below was sequenced from the same sample in a study of T cell responses to AZD1222 COVID-19 vaccine (dated by TCRdb to the early 2020s). The meaning of the sample's time point label: baseline before first vaccination. The library was built by means of the immunoSEQ multiplex PCR assay. In TCRdb, the immuneACCESS table is reduced to in-frame sequences with V and J assigned. These tables do not hold every clone; where another copy was compared, an unresolved V gene accounts for under half, and the others remain unexplained. This sample comprises 150,000 to 200,000 clones, about 87% of them detected only once. About 6.1% of the sample comes from the top ten. The specimen was peripheral blood, collected on day 0 of AZD1222 vaccination. Receptor source: an adult in good health.

This chain's CDR3 is CASSLNYNEQFF. The CDR3 DNA reads as TGTGCCAGCAGCTTAAACTACAATGAGCAGTTCTTC. The chain joins TRBV7-2 to TRBJ2-1; D call uncertain. Trimming stripped 2 bases from V and 3 bases from J, with 2 bases between. Germline V gives CDR1 SGHTA, CDR2 FQGNSA. The CDR3 length is 12 residues. The variable domain in full, completed from reference TRBV7-2 and TRBJ2-1, reads GAGVSQSPSNKVTEKGKDVELRCDPISGHTALYWYRQSLGQGLEFLIYFQGNSAPDKSGLPSDRFSAERTGGSVSTLTIQRTQQEDSAVYLCASSLNYNEQFFGPGTRLTVL.

The chain is built from TRBV6-5 and TRBJ1-2, with a weak D call TRBD1 (5 bases). The CDR3 consists of 14 residues. The V gene's germline CDR1 is MNHEY and CDR2 SVGAGI. V was clipped by 0 bases and J by 10 bases, with 15 bases between them. Written as DNA, the CDR3 is TGTGCCAGCAGTTACTCGAGGATCCAGGGCTTCTACACCTTC. Residues: CASSYSRIQGFYTF.

This sequence joins TRBV7-6 and TRBJ1-6; D is undetermined. The CDR3 has 13 amino acids. In germline, CDR1 is SGHVS, CDR2 FNYEAQ. V lost 1 base and J lost 9, with 7 bases in between. CDR3 DNA: TGTGCCAGCAGCTTAGGAGTAGCTTCACCCCTCCACTTT. Residues: CASSLGVASPLHF.

The chain employs TRBV5-1 and TRBJ2-4; D possibly matches TRBD1 or TRBD2 (5 bases each). CDR1 SGHRS and CDR2 YFSETQ come from the germline V gene. The CDR3 is 15 residues long. Between the trimmed V and J ends, which lost 2 bases and 6 bases, there was a span of 15 bases. DNA of the CDR3: TGCGCCAGCAGCTTAATAGGGGCGCGGGTAAACATTCAGTACTTC. Translating it yields CASSLIGARVNIQYF.

The chain links TRBV5-1 to TRBJ1-2, with D perhaps matching TRBD1 (5 bases). The CDR3 extends over 14 amino acids. Trimming pared 0 bases from V and 5 bases from J, leaving 11 bases between. Germline V gene data show CDR1 as SGHRS and CDR2 as YFSETQ. This chain's CDR3 is CASSLERGLYGYTF. The CDR3 nucleotides read TGCGCCAGCAGCTTGGAGCGGGGGTTGTATGGCTACACCTTC.